The 9 T cell receptor beta chains listed next were all sequenced from one sample in a study of T-cell reconstitution after alpha-beta-depleted transplantation in children. A library of TCRbeta sequences, prepared with unique molecular identifiers, was generated. One entry per CDR3 protein results from TCRdb running MiXCR on the PCR reads. This table has fewer than 550,000 distinct CDR3 sequences, about a tenth appearing once. Sequencing was performed on PBMCs from the stem cell graft donor, taken from the stem cell graft. The source is a human donor who donated a stem cell graft to a child with acute myeloid leukemia.

This clonotype was recorded at least ten times. V usage is TRBV5-1 and J usage is TRBJ2-3, with 13 bases lining up with TRBD2. The germline gives CDR1 SGHRS, CDR2 YFSETQ. With V trimmed by 4 bases and J by 1 base, 3 bases remained unmatched. The CDR3 totals 16 residues. CDR3 sequence (DNA): TGCGCCAGCAGCACCGGACTAGCGGGGGGCACAGATACGCAGTATTTT. Its translation is CASSTGLAGGTDTQYF.

J is TRBJ2-5 and V is TRBV20-1; D remains ambiguous. The CDR3 runs to 14 residues. Germline CDR1 DFQATT, CDR2 SNEGSKA (reference sequence). V shed 0 bases and J shed 2 bases, with 10 bases lying between them. The CDR3 coding sequence is TGCAGTGCTAGAGATCTACGGCAGCAAGAGACCCAGTACTTC. It is translated as CSARDLRQQETQYF.

The table lists this clonotype with a count of one. V is TRBV20-1 and J is TRBJ1-2; possibly TRBD1 for D (5 bases). This CDR3 is 12 amino acids long. Germline V CDR1 and CDR2: DFQATT, SNEGSKA (reference sequence). V lost 4 bases to trimming and J lost 3 bases, with 9 bases between them. The CDR3 here is CSAIEQDYGYTF. The CDR3, as DNA: TGCAGTGCTATTGAACAGGACTATGGCTACACCTTC.

This clonotype was seen many times. V and J are TRBV20-1 and TRBJ2-5; TRBD1 aligns across 11 bases. V lost 3 bases to trimming and J lost 5 bases; unmatched junction nucleotides: 5. Germline loops: CDR1 DFQATT, CDR2 SNEGSKA (reference sequence). CDR3 length: 14 amino acids. The CDR3 bases are TGCAGTGCTAGTGAGGACAGGGGGCGCGAGACCCAGTACTTC. It codes for CSASEDRGRETQYF.

The gene calls are TRBV12-3 or TRBV12-4 and TRBJ1-2, with 10 bases identical to TRBD1. Losses at the gene ends were 5 bases for V and 4 bases for J; bases not matched to a gene: 10. The CDR3 length is 16 residues. The CDR3 spells CASSIAAGTGAYGYTF. The CDR3 nucleotides are TGTGCCAGCAGTATCGCTGCCGGGACAGGGGCCTATGGCTACACCTTC.

This clonotype was seen more than once but under ten times. This chain joins TRBV20-1 and TRBJ2-1; D ambiguous. The CDR3 has 15 amino acids. V was trimmed by 1 base and J by 1 base, leaving 11 bases between them. Germline lookup yields CDR1 DFQATT and CDR2 SNEGSKA (reference sequence). CDR3 sequence: CSARGPGPSYNEQFF. CDR3 in DNA: TGCAGTGCTAGAGGGCCCGGGCCGTCCTACAATGAGCAGTTCTTC.

At least ten counts were recorded for this clonotype. This chain links TRBV24-1 with TRBJ2-1; 14 bases are a match to TRBD2. V shed 3 bases and J 8 bases; nucleotides not matched to a gene: 5. This CDR3 has 16 amino acids. CDR1 is KGHDR, CDR2 SFDVKD, per germline. The CDR3 DNA reads TGTGCCACCAGTGATCCGGGACTAGCGGGAGTTGATGAGCAGTTCTTC. It is translated as CATSDPGLAGVDEQFF.

J is TRBJ2-7 and V is TRBV29-1, with D perhaps given as TRBD1 or TRBD2 (6 bases each). The CDR3 totals 13 residues. The V and J ends lost 7 bases and 4 bases respectively, with 17 bases between them. The germline V gene encodes CDR1 SQVTM and CDR2 ANQGSEA. The CDR3 protein is CSGTMGGGYEQYF. CDR3 DNA sequence: TGCAGCGGCACCATGGGGGGCGGATACGAGCAGTACTTC.

This sequence joins TRBV6-1 and TRBJ2-7, with unresolved D. V was trimmed by 5 bases and J by 6 bases, leaving 8 bases between them. CDR3 length: 11 residues. Germline assignment: CDR1 MNHNS and CDR2 SASEGT. CDR3 amino acids: CASSHYTEQYV. The CDR3, as DNA: TGTGCCAGCAGTCATTATACCGAGCAGTACGTC.